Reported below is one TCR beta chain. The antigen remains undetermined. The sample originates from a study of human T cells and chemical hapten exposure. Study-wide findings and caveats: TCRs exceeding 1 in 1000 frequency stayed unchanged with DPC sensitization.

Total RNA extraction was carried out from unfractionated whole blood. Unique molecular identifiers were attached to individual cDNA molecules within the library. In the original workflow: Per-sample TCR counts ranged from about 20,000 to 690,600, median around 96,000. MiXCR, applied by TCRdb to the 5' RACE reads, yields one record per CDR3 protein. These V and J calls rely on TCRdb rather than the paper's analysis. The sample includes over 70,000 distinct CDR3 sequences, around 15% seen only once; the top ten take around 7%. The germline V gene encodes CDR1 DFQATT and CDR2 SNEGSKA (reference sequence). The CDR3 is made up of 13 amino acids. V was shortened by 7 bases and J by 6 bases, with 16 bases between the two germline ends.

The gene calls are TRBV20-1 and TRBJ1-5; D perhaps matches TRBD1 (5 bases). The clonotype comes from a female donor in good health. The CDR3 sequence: CSGGGGRGQPQHF. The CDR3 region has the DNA TGCAGTGGTGGGGGAGGAAGAGGTCAGCCCCAGCATTTT.